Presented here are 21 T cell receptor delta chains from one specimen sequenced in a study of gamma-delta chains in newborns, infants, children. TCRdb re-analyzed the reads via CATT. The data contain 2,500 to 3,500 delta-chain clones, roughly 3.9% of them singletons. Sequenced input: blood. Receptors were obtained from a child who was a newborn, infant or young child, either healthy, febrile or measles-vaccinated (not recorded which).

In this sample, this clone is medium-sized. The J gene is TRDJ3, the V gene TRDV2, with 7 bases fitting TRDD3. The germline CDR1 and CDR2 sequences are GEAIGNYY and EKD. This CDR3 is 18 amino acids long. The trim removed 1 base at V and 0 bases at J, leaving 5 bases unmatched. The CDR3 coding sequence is TGTGCCTGTGACACAGGGGGATCCCGCTCCTGGGACACCCGACAGATGTTTTTC. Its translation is CACDTGGSRSWDTRQMFF.

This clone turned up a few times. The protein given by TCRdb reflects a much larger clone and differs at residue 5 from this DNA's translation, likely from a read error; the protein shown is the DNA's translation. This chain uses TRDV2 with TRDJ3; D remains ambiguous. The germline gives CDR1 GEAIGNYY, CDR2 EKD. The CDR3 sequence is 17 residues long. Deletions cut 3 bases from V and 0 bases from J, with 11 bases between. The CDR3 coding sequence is TGTGCCTGTGACCGTATAGGCAGCTCCTGGGACACCCGACAGATGTTTTTC. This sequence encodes CACDRIGSSWDTRQMFF.

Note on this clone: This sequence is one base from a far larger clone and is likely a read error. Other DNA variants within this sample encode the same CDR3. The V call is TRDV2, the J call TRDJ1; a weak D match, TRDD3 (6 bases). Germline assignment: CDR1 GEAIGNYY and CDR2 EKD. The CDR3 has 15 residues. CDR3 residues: CACDPIDTNPDKLIF. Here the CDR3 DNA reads TGCGCCTGTGATCCAATTGATACGAACCCCGATAAACTCATCTTT.

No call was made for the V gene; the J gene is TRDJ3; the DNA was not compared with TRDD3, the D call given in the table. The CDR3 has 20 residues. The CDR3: CACDTVLGDTSSCGTRQMFF. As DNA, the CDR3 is TGTGCCTGTGACACCGTACTGGGGGATACAAGCTCCTGTGGCACCCGCCAGATGTTTTTC.

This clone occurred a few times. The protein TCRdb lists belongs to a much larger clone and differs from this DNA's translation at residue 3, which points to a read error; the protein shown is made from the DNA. CDR3 loop: CARDTAGDTWDTRQMFF. The DNA for the CDR3 is TGTGCCCGTGACACCGCGGGGGATACCTGGGACACCCGACAGATGTTTTTC. The chain recombines TRDV2 with TRDJ3; 8 nucleotides align to TRDD3. The CDR3 covers 17 residues. CDR1 and CDR2 (germline): GEAIGNYY, EKD.

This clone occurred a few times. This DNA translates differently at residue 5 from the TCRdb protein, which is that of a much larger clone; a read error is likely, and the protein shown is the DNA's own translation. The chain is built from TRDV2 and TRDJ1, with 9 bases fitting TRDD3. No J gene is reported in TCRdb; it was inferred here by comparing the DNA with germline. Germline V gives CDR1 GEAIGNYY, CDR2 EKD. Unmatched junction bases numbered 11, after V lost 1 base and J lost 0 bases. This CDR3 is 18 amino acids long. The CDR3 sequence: CACDTIGGGYPYTDKLIF. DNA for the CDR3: TGTGCCTGTGACACGATCGGCGGGGGATACCCGTACACCGATAAACTCATCTTT.

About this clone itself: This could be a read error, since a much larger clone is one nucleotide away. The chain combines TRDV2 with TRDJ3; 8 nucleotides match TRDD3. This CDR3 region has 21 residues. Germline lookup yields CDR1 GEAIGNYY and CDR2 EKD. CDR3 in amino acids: CACDTPELGATISWDIRQMFF. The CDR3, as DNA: TGTGCCTGTGACACCCCTGAACTGGGGGCAACAATCTCCTGGGACATCCGACAGATGTTTTTC.

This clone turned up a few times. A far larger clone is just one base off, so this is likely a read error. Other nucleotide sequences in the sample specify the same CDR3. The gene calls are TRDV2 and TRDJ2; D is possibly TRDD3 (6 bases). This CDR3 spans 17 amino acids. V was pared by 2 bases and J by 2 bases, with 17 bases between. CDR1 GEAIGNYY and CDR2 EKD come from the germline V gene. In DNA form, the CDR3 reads TGTGCCTGTGACAAGTTGGGGGGACCTGCCTTGACAGCACAACTCTTCTTT. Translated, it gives CACDKLGGPALTAQLFF.

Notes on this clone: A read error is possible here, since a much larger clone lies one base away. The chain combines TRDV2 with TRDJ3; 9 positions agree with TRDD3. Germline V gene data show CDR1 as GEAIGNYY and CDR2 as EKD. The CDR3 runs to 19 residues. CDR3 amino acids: CACDTGGIQRAWYTRQMFF. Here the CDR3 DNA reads TGTGCCTGTGACACCGGGGGGATACAGAGGGCCTGGTACACCCGACAGATGTTTTTC.

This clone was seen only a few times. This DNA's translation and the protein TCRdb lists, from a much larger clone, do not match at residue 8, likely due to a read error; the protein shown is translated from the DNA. The CDR3 DNA sequence: TGTGCCTGTGACACCGTCGGCCACTGGGGGATACGCGATAAACTCATCTTT. As protein: CACDTVGHWGIRDKLIF. The chain is built from TRDV2 and TRDJ1; 13 nucleotides match TRDD3. V lost 0 bases, J lost 4 bases, and 7 bases stayed unmatched. Germline V gene sequence: CDR1 GEAIGNYY, CDR2 EKD. The CDR3 totals 17 residues.

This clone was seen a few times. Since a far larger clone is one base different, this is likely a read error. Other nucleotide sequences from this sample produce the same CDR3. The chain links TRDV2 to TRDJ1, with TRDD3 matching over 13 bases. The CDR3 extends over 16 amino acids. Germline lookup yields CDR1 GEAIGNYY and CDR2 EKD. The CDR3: CACDILGDTYTDKLIF. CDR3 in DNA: TGTGCTTGTGACATACTGGGGGATACGTACACCGATAAACTCATCTTT.

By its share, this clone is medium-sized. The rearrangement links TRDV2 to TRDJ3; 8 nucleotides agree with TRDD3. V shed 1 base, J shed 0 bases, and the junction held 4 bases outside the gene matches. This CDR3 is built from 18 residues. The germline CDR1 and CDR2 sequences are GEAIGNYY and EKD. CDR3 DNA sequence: TGTGCCTGTGACACTGGGGGATGGACCTCCTGGGACACCCGACAGATGTTTTTC. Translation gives CACDTGGWTSWDTRQMFF.

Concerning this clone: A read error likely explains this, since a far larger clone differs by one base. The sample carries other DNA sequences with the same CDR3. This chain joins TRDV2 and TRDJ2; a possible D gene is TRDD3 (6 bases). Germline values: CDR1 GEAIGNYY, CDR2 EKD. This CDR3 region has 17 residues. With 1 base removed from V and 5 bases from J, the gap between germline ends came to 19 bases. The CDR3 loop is CACDTGELLGPTAQLFF. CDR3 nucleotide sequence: TGTGCCTGTGACACGGGGGAATTACTGGGTCCCACAGCACAACTCTTCTTT.

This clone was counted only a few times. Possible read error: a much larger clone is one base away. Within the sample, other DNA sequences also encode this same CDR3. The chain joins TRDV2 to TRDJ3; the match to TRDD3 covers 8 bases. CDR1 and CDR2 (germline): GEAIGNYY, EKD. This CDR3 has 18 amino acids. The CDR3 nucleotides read TGTGCCTGCGACAAGCTGGGGGACTATTCCTGGGACACCCGACAGATGTTTTTC. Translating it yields CACDKLGDYSWDTRQMFF.

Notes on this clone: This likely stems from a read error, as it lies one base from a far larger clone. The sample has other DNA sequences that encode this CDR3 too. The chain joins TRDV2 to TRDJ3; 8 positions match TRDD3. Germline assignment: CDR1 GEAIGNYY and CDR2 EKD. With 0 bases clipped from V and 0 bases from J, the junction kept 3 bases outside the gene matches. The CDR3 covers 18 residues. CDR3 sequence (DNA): TGTGCCTGTGACACCGCCGGGGGATACTCCTGGGACACCCGACAGATGTTTTTC. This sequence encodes CACDTAGGYSWDTRQMFF.

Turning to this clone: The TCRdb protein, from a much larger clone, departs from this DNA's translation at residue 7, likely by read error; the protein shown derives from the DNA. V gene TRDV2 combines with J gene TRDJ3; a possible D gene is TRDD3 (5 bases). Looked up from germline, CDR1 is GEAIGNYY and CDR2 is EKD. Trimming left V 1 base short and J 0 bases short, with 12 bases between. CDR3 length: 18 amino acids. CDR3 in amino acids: CACDTGVYSSWDTRQMFF. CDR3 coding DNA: TGTGCCTGTGACACTGGGGTGTACAGCTCCTGGGACACCCGACAGATGTTTTTC.

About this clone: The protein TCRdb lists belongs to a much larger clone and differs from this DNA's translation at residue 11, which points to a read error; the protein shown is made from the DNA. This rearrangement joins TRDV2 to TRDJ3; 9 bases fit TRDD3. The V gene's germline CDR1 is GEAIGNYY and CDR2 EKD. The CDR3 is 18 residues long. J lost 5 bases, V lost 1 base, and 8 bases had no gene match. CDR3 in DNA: TGTGCCTGTGACACTTACTGGGGGACTTCCCGGGACACCCGACAGATGTTTTTC. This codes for CACDTYWGTSRDTRQMFF.

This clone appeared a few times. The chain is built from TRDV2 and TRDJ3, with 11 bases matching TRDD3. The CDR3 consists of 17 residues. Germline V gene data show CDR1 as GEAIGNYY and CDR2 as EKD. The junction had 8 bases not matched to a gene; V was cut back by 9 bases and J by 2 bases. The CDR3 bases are TGTGCCCGTGGCATACTGGGGGATACCTGGGACACCCGACAGATGTTTTTC. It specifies CARGILGDTWDTRQMFF.

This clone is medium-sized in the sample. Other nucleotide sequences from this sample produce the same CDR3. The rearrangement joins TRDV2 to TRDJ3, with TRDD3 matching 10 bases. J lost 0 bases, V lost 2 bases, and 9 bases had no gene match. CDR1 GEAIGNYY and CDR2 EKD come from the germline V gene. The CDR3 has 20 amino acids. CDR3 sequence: CACDKVLGDPSSWDTRQMFF. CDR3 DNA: TGTGCCTGTGACAAAGTACTGGGGGATCCTAGCTCCTGGGACACCCGACAGATGTTTTTC.

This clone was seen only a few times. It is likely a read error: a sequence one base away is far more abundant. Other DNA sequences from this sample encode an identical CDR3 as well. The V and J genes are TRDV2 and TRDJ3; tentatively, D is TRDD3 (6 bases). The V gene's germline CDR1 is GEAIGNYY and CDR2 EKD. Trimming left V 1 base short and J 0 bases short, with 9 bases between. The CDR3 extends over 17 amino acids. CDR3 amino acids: CACDTVLGSWDTRQMFF. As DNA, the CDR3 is TGTGCCTGTGACACTGTACTGGGCTCCTGGGACACCCGACAGATGTTTTTC.

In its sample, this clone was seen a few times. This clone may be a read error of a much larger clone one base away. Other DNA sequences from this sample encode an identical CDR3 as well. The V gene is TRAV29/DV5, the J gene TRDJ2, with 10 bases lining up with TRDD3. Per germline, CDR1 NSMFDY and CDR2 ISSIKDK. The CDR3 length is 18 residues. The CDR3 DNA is TGTGCAGCAAGCGCCGGGGGGATACGCTCAGTTTTGACGGCACAACTCTTCTTT. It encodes CAASAGGIRSVLTAQLFF.